Below, 6 T cell receptor beta chains from the same sample are listed, as sequenced in a study of blood T cell repertoires in COVID-19. This table comes from immunoSEQ multiplex PCR, and its TCRdb copy is limited to in-frame clones, with some not included. The sample consists of 290,000 or so clones, 85% to 90% of them appearing once. Source material: PBMCs or T cells enriched from blood (not recorded which). These receptors were collected from a woman aged 18 to 35 with acute COVID-19.

V usage is TRBV6-5 and J usage is TRBJ2-1; 7 nucleotides line up with TRBD2. The CDR3 totals 14 residues. The trim removed 6 bases at V and 6 bases at J, leaving 8 bases unmatched. In germline, CDR1 is MNHEY, CDR2 SVGAGI. For the CDR3, the DNA is TGTGCCAGCAGGGGAGGGAGGGTTGGCAATGAGCAGTTCTTC. This codes for CASRGGRVGNEQFF.

This chain links TRBV7-9 with TRBJ2-5; TRBD1 matches at 9 bases. CDR1 is SEHNR and CDR2 is FQNEAQ in the germline V gene (reference sequence). With 7 bases clipped from V and 5 bases from J, the junction kept 8 bases outside the gene matches. This CDR3 is built from 14 residues. In nucleotides, the CDR3 is TGTGCCAGCACCCCGGGACAGGGTGAGGAGACCCAGTACTTC. It translates to CASTPGQGEETQYF.

V is TRBV11-2 and J is TRBJ2-7; 13 positions match TRBD2. This CDR3 contains 16 residues. V shed 7 bases and J 7 bases; nucleotides not matched to a gene: 13. The germline V gene has CDR1 SGHAT and CDR2 FQNNGV. The CDR3 loop is CASTLVAGTSGTEQYF. As DNA, the CDR3 is TGTGCCAGCACCTTGGTGGCCGGGACTAGCGGGACTGAGCAGTACTTC.

The gene calls are TRBV12-3 or TRBV12-4 and TRBJ1-5, with no clear D. V was clipped by 3 bases and J by 4 bases, with 4 bases between them. The CDR3 has 12 residues. The CDR3 DNA reads TGTGCCAGCAGTTTGCGAAATCAGCCCCAGCATTTT. It is translated as CASSLRNQPQHF.

The chain is built from TRBV4-2 and TRBJ1-1, with unresolved D. This CDR3 has 15 amino acids. With 1 base removed from V and 0 bases from J, the gap between germline ends came to 9 bases. Germline CDR1 is LGHNA and CDR2 is YNFKEQ. CDR3 DNA sequence: TGTGCCAGCAGCCAAGTCCGGACTATGAACACTGAAGCTTTCTTT. This translates into CASSQVRTMNTEAFF.

The gene calls are TRBV10-1 and TRBJ1-1; D remains unclear. The CDR3 is made up of 11 amino acids. Germline V gene lookup returns CDR1 WNHNN and CDR2 SYGVQD (reference sequence). Deletions cut 11 bases from V and 0 bases from J, with 7 bases between. The CDR3 spells CAGLVNTEAFF. DNA of the CDR3: TGCGCCGGTTTAGTGAACACTGAAGCTTTCTTT.